This T cell receptor (beta chain) came from a study of vaccination and CD4 T cells after COVID-19. TCRdb independently ran MiXCR on the PCR reads; one entry per CDR3 protein. Among 25,000 to 30,000 distinct CDR3 sequences listed, 45% to 65% were seen once. Described time point: late sampling 161 to 241 days after vaccination in a few convalescent patients. The positive PCR dates, which preceded the US Alpha, Beta and Delta variants, fell between March and December 2020. Germline CDR1 and CDR2: MDHEN and SYDVKM. This CDR3 comprises 15 residues. After removal of 6 bases from V and 7 bases from J, the junction contained 14 bases not matched to a gene.

The chain uses TRBV28 and TRBJ2-5; 7 bases match TRBD2. The sequence was obtained from a human donor who had recovered from COVID-19. The source material was CD4+ T cells from blood, sampled about 7 months after SARS-CoV-2 vaccination. The CDR3, as DNA: TGTGCCAGCAGCGGACTAGTGGCGAGGGAGGGGACCCAGTACTTC. Translation gives CASSGLVAREGTQYF.